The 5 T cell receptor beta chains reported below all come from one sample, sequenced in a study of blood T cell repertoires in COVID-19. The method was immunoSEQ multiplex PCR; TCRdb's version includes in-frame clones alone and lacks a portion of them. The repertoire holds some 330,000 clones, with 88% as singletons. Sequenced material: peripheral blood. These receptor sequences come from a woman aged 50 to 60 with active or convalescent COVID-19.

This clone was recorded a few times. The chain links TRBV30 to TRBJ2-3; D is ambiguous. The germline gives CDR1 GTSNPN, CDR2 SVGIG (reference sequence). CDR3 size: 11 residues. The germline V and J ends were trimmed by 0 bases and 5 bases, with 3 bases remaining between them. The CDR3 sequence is CAWSVLDTQYF. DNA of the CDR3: TGTGCCTGGAGTGTACTAGATACGCAGTATTTT.

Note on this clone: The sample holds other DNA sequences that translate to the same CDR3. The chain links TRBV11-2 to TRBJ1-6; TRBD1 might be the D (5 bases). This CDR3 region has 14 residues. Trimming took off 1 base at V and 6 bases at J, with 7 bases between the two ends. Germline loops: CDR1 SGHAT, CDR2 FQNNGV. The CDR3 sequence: CASSLVRGNSPLHF. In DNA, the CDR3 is TGTGCCAGCAGCTTAGTAAGGGGTAATTCACCCCTCCACTTT.

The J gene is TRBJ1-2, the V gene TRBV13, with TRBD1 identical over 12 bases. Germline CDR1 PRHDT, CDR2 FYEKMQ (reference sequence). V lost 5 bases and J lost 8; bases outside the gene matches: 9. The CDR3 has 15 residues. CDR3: CASSPGQGAREGYTF. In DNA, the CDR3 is TGTGCCAGCAGCCCGGGACAGGGGGCGAGGGAGGGCTACACCTTC. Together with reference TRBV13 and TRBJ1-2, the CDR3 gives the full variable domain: AAGVIQSPRHLIKEKRETATLKCYPIPRHDTVYWYQQGPGQDPQFLISFYEKMQSDKGSIPDRFSAQQFSDYHSELNMSSLELGDSALYFCASSPGQGAREGYTFGSGTRLTVV.

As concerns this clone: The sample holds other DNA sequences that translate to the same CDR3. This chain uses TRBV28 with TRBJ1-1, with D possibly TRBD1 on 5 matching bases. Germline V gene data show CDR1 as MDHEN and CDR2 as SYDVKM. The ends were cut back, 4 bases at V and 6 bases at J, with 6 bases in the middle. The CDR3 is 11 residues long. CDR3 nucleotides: TGTGCCAGCAGTTGGGGCGCTGAAGCTTTCTTT. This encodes CASSWGAEAFF.

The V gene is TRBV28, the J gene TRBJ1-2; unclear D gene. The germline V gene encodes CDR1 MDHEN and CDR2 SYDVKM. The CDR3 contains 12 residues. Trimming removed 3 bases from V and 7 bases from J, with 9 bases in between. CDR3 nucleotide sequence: TGTGCCAGCAGTTTGGGCAGGCCTGGCTACACCTTC. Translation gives CASSLGRPGYTF.